The sequence of this T cell receptor (beta chain) was determined in a study of T-cell memory formation after mild COVID-19. Per the germline V gene, CDR1 is MGHDK and CDR2 is SYGVNS. V was trimmed by 7 bases and J by 4 bases, leaving 16 bases between them. There are 14 residues in the CDR3. TCRdb ran MiXCR on the 5' RACE reads and lists one entry per CDR3 protein. The table lists under 300,000 distinct CDR3 sequences, approximately 8% of them singletons, with roughly 23% in the top ten. The chain links TRBV25-1 to TRBJ2-5, with D perhaps matching TRBD1 (7 bases). What was sequenced was PBMCs or a T cell subset sorted from them (not recorded which). This receptor was identified in a young man who had mild COVID-19 (a few samples of this study predate the infection). Cell type and time point are not known. The CDR3 loop reads CASNRRGEIETQYF. CDR3 sequence (DNA): TGTGCCAGCAACCGCAGGGGGGAGATAGAGACCCAGTACTTC.